The clone carrying this T cell receptor beta chain occurred many times. The CDR3 is 14 residues long. V lost 6 bases and J lost 6, with 15 bases in between. Germline V gene lookup returns CDR1 MDHEN and CDR2 SYDVKM. Time point given: blood at routine non-recurrence follow-up after resection. The source of the sample is a study of spatial heterogeneity in lung cancer. About the study: Where available, sequencing covered follow-up PBMC samples, taken at a median of about two years after resection.

TCRdb independently ran MiXCR on the 5' RACE reads; one entry per CDR3 protein. Counted here are 72,000 or so distinct CDR3 sequences, around 8.9% occurring once; the ten biggest clones make up about 2%. The sequence was collected from a female donor with early-stage non-small cell lung cancer. This rearrangement joins TRBV28 to TRBJ1-5, with D perhaps TRBD1 (6 bases). This specimen consisted of PBMCs, obtained at follow-up. CDR3 nucleotide sequence: TGTGCCAGCAGCACAAACAGGGACGCTCAGCCCCAGCATTTT. Amino acid sequence: CASSTNRDAQPQHF.